The T cell receptor (beta chain) described here comes from a study of blood T cell repertoires in COVID-19. The wider study: There were acute and convalescent COVID-19 samples, and they came from the United States, Italy and Spain. PBMCs, B-cell-depleted T cells, or T cells were the source of the cDNA or gDNA that made up the material.

Authors' processing steps: From reference gene primer amplification, estimates of nucleated cell counts were derived. The assay was immunoSEQ multiplex PCR, and TCRdb's table has in-frame clones only and misses some. V and J calls and clone size are as listed in that table; D and trimming were resolved from the DNA. The profile shows fewer than 85,000 clones, 65% to 80% of them singletons. The origin of this receptor is a man aged 60-69 years with active or convalescent COVID-19. The source material was peripheral blood.

CDR3 DNA: TGTGCCACCAGCCAGTGGGGTAAGGGGGCCAAGAACACTGAAGCTTTCTTT. Translated: CATSQWGKGAKNTEAFF. V usage is TRBV15 and J usage is TRBJ1-1; 7 nucleotides agree with TRBD1. This CDR3 has 17 residues. The V gene end was trimmed by 5 bases and the J gene end by 1 base; junction bases not matched to a gene: 13. CDR1 and CDR2 from the germline V gene are LNHNV and YYDKDF (reference sequence).